The 16 T cell receptor beta chains below come from one sample, sequenced in a study of response to subunit inactivated influenza vaccine. TCRdb redid the calling of the RT-PCR reads with MiXCR, one entry per CDR3 protein. The sample records around 190,000 distinct CDR3 sequences, around 9.2% being singletons. The material sequenced was non-naive T cells sorted from PBMCs, taken on the day of vaccination. Source of these receptors: a man aged 45 to 65 who received an inactivated influenza vaccine.

Ten or more counts support this clonotype. V and J are TRBV20-1 and TRBJ2-5; D possibly corresponds to TRBD1 (6 bases). The CDR3 is made up of 12 amino acids. V was clipped by 6 bases and J by 4 bases, with 12 bases between them. Germline V gives CDR1 DFQATT, CDR2 SNEGSKA (reference sequence). The CDR3 bases are TGCAGTGCCACCACAGGGAGAGAGACCCAGTACTTC. It encodes CSATTGRETQYF.

J is TRBJ2-7 and V is TRBV14; no firm D call. V was clipped by 1 base and J by 6 bases, with 7 bases between them. Germline V gene data show CDR1 as SGHDN and CDR2 as FVKESK. The CDR3 is made up of 12 amino acids. CDR3 sequence: CASSQVLGEQYF. The DNA for the CDR3 is TGTGCCAGCAGCCAAGTTTTAGGCGAGCAGTACTTC.

This clonotype was recorded many times. The genes are TRBV5-4 and TRBJ1-1; no firm D call. Germline V lookup: CDR1 SGHNT, CDR2 YYREEE (reference sequence). V dropped 0 bases and J dropped 8 bases, with 5 bases sitting between them. The CDR3 totals 11 residues. CDR3 residues: CASSLAGEAFF. In DNA form, the CDR3 reads TGTGCCAGCAGCTTGGCCGGGGAAGCTTTCTTT. Full variable domain (outside the CDR3, taken from reference TRBV5-4 and TRBJ1-1): ETGVTQSPTHLIKTRGQQVTLRCSSQSGHNTVSWYQQALGQGPQFIFQYYREEENGRGNFPPRFSGLQFPNYSSELNVNALELDDSALYLCASSLAGEAFFGQGTRLTVV.

The chain carries TRBV7-8 and TRBJ2-1; TRBD2 matches 8 bases. Germline values: CDR1 SGHVS, CDR2 FQNEAQ. The junction had 16 bases not matched to a gene; V was cut back by 4 bases and J by 5 bases. The CDR3 covers 18 residues. The CDR3 is CASSSGKLAGKVDNEQFF. The CDR3 nucleotides are TGTGCCAGCAGCTCCGGGAAGTTAGCGGGAAAGGTTGACAATGAGCAGTTCTTC.

Points on this clonotype: This may be a read error, as it is one base from a much larger clone. The V and J genes are TRBV6-2 or TRBV6-3 and TRBJ2-1; D ambiguous. Looked up from germline, CDR1 is MNHEY and CDR2 is SVGEGT. This CDR3 is 16 amino acids long. The chain's CDR3 is CASSSFSPDLYNEQCF. As DNA, the CDR3 is TGTGCCAGCAGTTCCTTCTCCCCTGATCTTTACAATGAGCAGTGCTTC.

The chain uses TRBV7-2 and TRBJ2-2; TRBD1 agrees at 7 bases. Per germline, CDR1 SGHTA and CDR2 FQGNSA. CDR3 length: 13 amino acids. After removal of 3 bases from V and 6 bases from J, the junction contained 1 base not matched to a gene. The DNA for the CDR3 is TGTGCCAGCAGCTTTACAGGGGCCGGGGAGCTGTTTTTT. Translated: CASSFTGAGELFF. Full variable domain (outside the CDR3, taken from reference TRBV7-2 and TRBJ2-2): GAGVSQSPSNKVTEKGKDVELRCDPISGHTALYWYRQSLGQGLEFLIYFQGNSAPDKSGLPSDRFSAERTGGSVSTLTIQRTQQEDSAVYLCASSFTGAGELFFGEGSRLTVL.

This clonotype was seen a few times. V and J are TRBV30 and TRBJ2-1, with TRBD2 matching 10 bases. This CDR3 spans 16 amino acids. Germline lookup yields CDR1 GTSNPN and CDR2 SVGIG (reference sequence). J gave up 2 bases and V 0 bases, and 4 bases lay outside the gene matches. CDR3 DNA: TGTGCCTGGAGTGTTTGGAGCGGGGGGGCCTACAATGAGCAGTTCTTC. It encodes CAWSVWSGGAYNEQFF.

This clonotype has just a few counts. The V call is TRBV24-1, the J call TRBJ2-7; D perhaps matches TRBD2 (5 bases). The germline V gene has CDR1 KGHDR and CDR2 SFDVKD. V lost 3 bases and J 0 bases, leaving 11 bases between the germline ends. The CDR3 sequence is 15 residues long. The CDR3 sequence: CATSDPLASSYEQYF. The CDR3 nucleotides read TGTGCCACCAGTGATCCCCTAGCAAGCTCCTACGAGCAGTACTTC.

This clonotype was seen repeatedly, ten times or more. V usage is TRBV12-3 or TRBV12-4 and J usage is TRBJ1-5; no firm D call. The CDR3 has 16 residues. Trimming left V 3 bases short and J 1 base short, with 13 bases between. DNA for the CDR3: TGTGCCAGCAGTTTTGGGTCCCCCCGCAGCAATCAGCCCCAGCATTTT. Its translation is CASSFGSPRSNQPQHF.

This clonotype was detected many times. The chain links TRBV6-1 to TRBJ2-1, with 10 positions matching TRBD2. CDR1 and CDR2 from the germline V gene are MNHNS and SASEGT. The CDR3 spans 15 residues. V shed 7 bases, J shed 4 bases, and the junction held 7 bases outside the gene matches. CDR3 coding DNA: TGTGCCAGCAATAGAGCGGGGGGGCCGTACAATGAGCAGTTCTTC. Translated, it gives CASNRAGGPYNEQFF.

This chain connects TRBV29-1 to TRBJ2-3; D is perhaps TRBD1 or TRBD2 (7 bases each). V shed 5 bases and J shed 2 bases, with 17 bases lying between them. The CDR3 extends over 15 amino acids. Germline assignment: CDR1 SQVTM and CDR2 ANQGSEA. This CDR3 reads CSVRGRGQATDTQYF. The CDR3 region has the DNA TGCAGCGTTCGGGGGAGGGGGCAGGCCACAGATACGCAGTATTTT.

The rearrangement joins TRBV19 to TRBJ2-7, with TRBD2 as a possible D gene (6 bases). V lost 5 bases and J lost 1, with 15 bases in between. Germline lookup yields CDR1 LNHDA and CDR2 SQIVND (reference sequence). This CDR3 is built from 15 residues. CDR3 sequence reads: CASSPLSSVSYEQYF. DNA for the CDR3: TGTGCCAGTAGTCCTCTGTCTAGCGTTTCCTACGAGCAGTACTTC.

This chain uses TRBV6-1 with TRBJ2-2, with TRBD2 identical over 7 bases. The junction had 8 bases not matched to a gene; V was cut back by 10 bases and J by 3 bases. Germline CDR1 MNHNS, CDR2 SASEGT. CDR3 length: 14 amino acids. The CDR3 nucleotides are TGTGCCACCCGCGGCGCGGGGGACACCGGGGAGCTGTTTTTT. Translation gives CATRGAGDTGELFF.

The rearrangement uses TRBV28 and TRBJ2-7; 7 nucleotides match TRBD2. With V trimmed by 7 bases and J by 3 bases, 9 bases remained unmatched. Germline V lookup: CDR1 MDHEN, CDR2 SYDVKM. The CDR3 is made up of 14 amino acids. The CDR3 spells CASTLGGGSYEQYF. Written as DNA, the CDR3 is TGTGCCAGCACCCTTGGGGGGGGGAGCTACGAGCAGTACTTC.

The CDR3 sequence: CASSFEGKVGELFF. Here the CDR3 DNA reads TGTGCCAGCAGTTTTGAGGGGAAGGTCGGGGAGCTGTTTTTT. The genes are TRBV28 and TRBJ2-2; the D gene could be TRBD1 or TRBD2 (5 bases each). CDR1 is MDHEN, CDR2 SYDVKM, per germline. V lost 3 bases and J lost 7, with 12 bases in between. The CDR3 covers 14 residues. The full variable domain, in which reference TRBV28 and TRBJ2-2 provide the parts outside the CDR3, is DVKVTQSSRYLVKRTGEKVFLECVQDMDHENMFWYRQDPGLGLRLIYFSYDVKMKEKGDIPEGYSVSREKKERFSLILESASTNQTSMYLCASSFEGKVGELFFGEGSRLTVL.

J is TRBJ2-7 and V is TRBV29-1, with D possibly being TRBD1 or TRBD2 (5 bases each). Trimming cost V 7 bases and J 3 bases, with 13 bases left between them. The length of the CDR3 is 12 residues. Germline CDR1 and CDR2: SQVTM and ANQGSEA. This chain's CDR3 is CSGGDGGYEQYF. The CDR3 region has the DNA TGCAGCGGAGGGGACGGCGGCTACGAGCAGTACTTC.